This T cell receptor (beta chain) was captured by sequencing in a study of T cell responses to AZD1222 COVID-19 vaccine. Study details: Samples with a second dose at about 4 or about 12 weeks were pooled together.

Here immunoSEQ multiplex PCR was the method, and the copy in TCRdb shows in-frame clones only, minus some. The repertoire includes 140,000 or so clones, 75% to 90% of them detected once, and approximately 4.5% sits in the top ten. Sequencing used peripheral blood, obtained on day 0 of AZD1222 vaccination. The sequence was collected from an adult in good health.

The CDR3 coding sequence is TGCGCCAGCAGCTTGAATTCTCTAAGGGGGGCCAACGTCCTGACTTTC. Protein product: CASSLNSLRGANVLTF. V is TRBV5-1 and J is TRBJ2-6; D call uncertain. The CDR3 is made up of 16 amino acids. V was clipped by 1 base and J by 4 bases, with 12 bases between them. CDR1 is SGHRS, CDR2 YFSETQ, per germline.